The TCR beta chain described here comes from a study of a mutant IDH1 vaccine in newly diagnosed glioma. On this clone: As yet, its antigen is unknown.

This CDR3 contains 13 residues. Germline V gene data show CDR1 as ENHRY and CDR2 as SYGVKD. V was shortened by 9 bases and J by 3 bases, with 15 bases between the two germline ends. Only in-frame clones appear in the TCRdb table, and some are missing; sequencing was by immunoSEQ multiplex PCR. The sample consists of about 60,000 clones, around 80% of them appearing once. As for time point: week 5, during vaccination. Each dose delivered 300 ug of mutant IDH1 20-mer peptide subcutaneously with imiquimod. This TCR was recovered from a woman between 45 and 65 years old with glioma. The gene calls are TRBV10-3 and TRBJ2-7; no definite D call. The sample in question was PBMCs, obtained from a glioma patient whose treatment included an IDH1 peptide vaccine. The CDR3 loop is CAIGLDGYYEQYF. The CDR3 coding sequence is TGTGCCATAGGGTTGGACGGGTACTACGAGCAGTACTTC.